This TCR beta chain was profiled in a study of blood T cell repertoires in COVID-19. About the study: In each case, the material was cDNA or gDNA derived from T cells, B-cell-depleted T cells, or PBMCs.

The V gene lost 6 bases and the J gene lost 0 bases, with 16 bases spanning the gap. The length of the CDR3 is 15 residues. Germline V gene sequence: CDR1 SQVTM, CDR2 ANQGSEA. In the authors' workflow: The assay estimated nucleated cells by amplifying reference gene primers. Assay: immunoSEQ multiplex PCR; the TCRdb copy retains only in-frame clones and omits some. V and J calls and clone size come straight from that table; D and trimming were deduced from the DNA. The data contain roughly 70,000 clones, 70% to 75% of them singletons. The sample holds one count of this clone. The source material was peripheral blood. This receptor was identified in a man in his 60s with acute or convalescent COVID-19. The chain is built from TRBV29-1 and TRBJ2-3; a weak D match, TRBD1 (6 bases). The CDR3 loop reads CSVDGQPASTDTQYF. The CDR3 DNA is TGCAGCGTGGACGGACAGCCCGCTAGCACAGATACGCAGTATTTT.